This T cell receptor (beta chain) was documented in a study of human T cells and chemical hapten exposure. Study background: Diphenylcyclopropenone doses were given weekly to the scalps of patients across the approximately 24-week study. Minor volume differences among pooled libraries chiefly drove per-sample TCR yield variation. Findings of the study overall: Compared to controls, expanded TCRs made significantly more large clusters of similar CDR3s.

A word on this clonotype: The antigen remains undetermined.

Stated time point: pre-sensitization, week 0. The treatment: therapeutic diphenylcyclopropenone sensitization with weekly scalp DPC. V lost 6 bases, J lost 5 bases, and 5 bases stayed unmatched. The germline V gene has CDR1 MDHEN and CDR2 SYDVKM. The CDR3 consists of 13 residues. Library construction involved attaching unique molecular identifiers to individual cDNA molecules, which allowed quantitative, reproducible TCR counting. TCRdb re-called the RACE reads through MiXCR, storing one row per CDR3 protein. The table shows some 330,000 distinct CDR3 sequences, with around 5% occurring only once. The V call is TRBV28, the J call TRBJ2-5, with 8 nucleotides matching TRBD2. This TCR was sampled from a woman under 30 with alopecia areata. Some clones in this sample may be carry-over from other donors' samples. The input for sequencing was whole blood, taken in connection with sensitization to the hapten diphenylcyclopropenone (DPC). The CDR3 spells CASSPQREETQYF. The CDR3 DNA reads TGTGCCAGCAGCCCCCAGCGGGAGGAGACCCAGTACTTC.